The 26 T cell receptor beta chains reported below all come from one sample, sequenced in a study of cytomegalovirus exposure and HLA in healthy donors (dated by TCRdb to about 2017). The method was the immunoSEQ multiplex PCR assay. A mixture of 60 forward primers for TCR Vbeta segments and 13 reverse primers for TCR Jbeta segments was used in the multiplex PCR. Here the immuneACCESS table is served through TCRdb, limited to in-frame sequences with V and J called. Missing clones are a known gap in these copies; in checked studies unresolved V genes cover under half, and the rest lacks a known reason. The sample table records roughly 170,000 clones; over 80% of these occur just once. The top ten constitute roughly 4.7% of the sample. Sequenced input: PBMCs. All receptors derive from a woman between 50 and 59 years old in good health and CMV-seropositive.

The rearrangement uses TRBV11-2 and TRBJ2-2; tentatively, D is TRBD2 (7 bases). V was cut by 5 bases and J by 2 bases, with 18 bases left in between. Germline V gene data show CDR1 as SGHAT and CDR2 as FQNNGV. This CDR3 has 17 residues. CDR3 protein: CASSHIRGGINTGELFF. In DNA, the CDR3 is TGTGCCAGCAGCCACATCCGCGGGGGCATTAACACCGGGGAGCTGTTTTTT.

The V call is TRBV5-1, the J call TRBJ1-1, with TRBD1 matching over 8 bases. V shed 4 bases, J shed 10 bases, and the junction held 9 bases outside the gene matches. CDR3 length equals 13 residues. CDR1 SGHRS and CDR2 YFSETQ come from the germline V gene. CDR3 protein: CASSAGQGSGAFF. DNA of the CDR3: TGCGCCAGCAGCGCAGGACAGGGTAGCGGAGCTTTCTTT.

The chain recombines TRBV13 with TRBJ2-7; TRBD1 might be the D (6 bases). The CDR3 contains 15 residues. CDR1 is PRHDT and CDR2 is FYEKMQ in the germline V gene (reference sequence). Trimming stripped 2 bases from V and 2 bases from J, with 13 bases between. CDR3 region: CASSLFEDSPYEQYF. DNA for the CDR3: TGTGCCAGCAGCTTATTTGAGGACAGCCCCTACGAGCAGTACTTC.

The chain joins TRBV5-1 to TRBJ2-1; 9 bases fit TRBD2. Germline V gene data show CDR1 as SGHRS and CDR2 as YFSETQ. The CDR3 runs 15 residues. The V segment lost 3 bases and the J segment 5 bases; nucleotides outside the gene matches: 6. The CDR3 DNA is TGCGCCAGCAGCTACAGACTAGCGGAAAACAATGAGCAGTTCTTC. Amino acid sequence: CASSYRLAENNEQFF.

This chain links TRBV5-1 with TRBJ2-7, with no clear D. V dropped 6 bases and J dropped 5 bases, with 18 bases sitting between them. This CDR3 contains 14 residues. The germline CDR1 and CDR2 sequences are SGHRS and YFSETQ. The CDR3 here is CASTSRGFLHEQYF. CDR3 nucleotide sequence: TGCGCCAGCACCTCCCGCGGCTTCCTCCACGAGCAGTACTTC.

The chain combines TRBV20-1 with TRBJ1-2; D not certain. The germline V gene has CDR1 DFQATT and CDR2 SNEGSKA (reference sequence). This CDR3 is built from 11 residues. CDR3 coding DNA: TGCAGCGAGAGGGTGGGCTATGGCTACACCTTC. Its protein is CSERVGYGYTF.

This clone was counted a few times. V is TRBV18 and J is TRBJ2-7; 8 bases align to TRBD2. From germline, CDR1 is KGHSH and CDR2 LQKENI. The length of the CDR3 is 19 residues. J was trimmed by 1 base and V by 6 bases; bases with no gene match: 20. CDR3 sequence: CASSTGFRSAGGISYEQYF. The DNA of the CDR3 is TGTGCCAGCTCCACGGGTTTCAGGTCGGCGGGGGGAATTTCCTACGAGCAGTACTTC.

The chain links TRBV6-5 to TRBJ2-7; TRBD2 agrees at 7 bases. The CDR3 consists of 15 residues. Germline V gene data show CDR1 as MNHEY and CDR2 as SVGAGI. J gave up 0 bases and V 2 bases, and 4 bases lay outside the gene matches. The CDR3 loop is CASSYVPSGSYEQYF. In DNA form, the CDR3 reads TGTGCCAGCAGTTACGTGCCTAGCGGCTCCTACGAGCAGTACTTC.

The rearrangement links TRBV27 to TRBJ2-5; 7 bases are shared with TRBD2. CDR3 size: 13 residues. Germline V gene data show CDR1 as MNHEY and CDR2 as SMNVEV (reference sequence). V lost 8 bases and J lost 2; bases outside the gene matches: 5. The CDR3 nucleotides are TGTGCCAGCTCGAGAGCGGGGCAAGAGACCCAGTACTTC. Residues: CASSRAGQETQYF.

The chain recombines TRBV30 with TRBJ2-5; TRBD2 might be the D (7 bases). Germline values: CDR1 GTSNPN, CDR2 SVGIG (reference sequence). Trimming shortened V by 0 bases and J by 5 bases, and 10 bases separated the two germline ends. The CDR3 length is 13 residues. The CDR3 nucleotides are TGTGCCTGGAGTGTACGGGGGGCGGAGACCCAGTACTTC. It codes for CAWSVRGAETQYF.

The V and J genes are TRBV5-1 and TRBJ1-6; 8 bases are shared with TRBD1. The CDR3 has 17 residues. CDR1 is SGHRS and CDR2 is YFSETQ in the germline V gene. The ends lost 4 bases at V and 8 bases at J; junction bases unmatched: 14. CDR3 loop: CASSPGQAILQDSPLHF. In nucleotides, the CDR3 is TGCGCCAGCAGCCCGGGACAGGCTATCCTCCAAGATTCACCCCTCCACTTT.

V usage is TRBV12-1 and J usage is TRBJ1-5; the table's D call TRBD1 went unverified against the DNA. TRBV12-1 is a pseudogene locus. This CDR3 has 15 amino acids. CDR3 sequence: CASSFSWDTNQPQHF. The CDR3 DNA sequence: TGTGCCAGCAGCTTTTCCTGGGACACTAATCAGCCCCAGCATTTT.

This clone has just a few counts. The J gene is TRBJ2-1, the V gene TRBV4-1, with 8 positions matching TRBD2. The CDR3 consists of 19 residues. Germline CDR1 MGHRA, CDR2 YSYEKL. After removal of 0 bases from V and 0 bases from J, the junction contained 10 bases not matched to a gene. In nucleotides, the CDR3 is TGCGCCAGCAGCCAAGATGGCCTAGCGGGCCCTAGCTCCTACAATGAGCAGTTCTTC. This encodes CASSQDGLAGPSSYNEQFF.

This clone was counted a few times. The chain joins TRBV7-2 to TRBJ1-2, with 10 positions matching TRBD1. Germline-derived CDR1 and CDR2 are SGHTA and FQGNSA. V lost 5 bases and J lost 7; bases outside the gene matches: 4. This CDR3 is built from 13 residues. The CDR3 loop reads CASSRDRGAGYTF. The CDR3 coding sequence is TGTGCCAGCAGCAGGGACAGGGGAGCTGGCTACACCTTC.

This clone was seen just once. This chain uses TRBV27 with TRBJ2-4; weak D call: TRBD1 (5 bases). CDR1 is MNHEY and CDR2 is SMNVEV in the germline V gene (reference sequence). The CDR3 totals 14 residues. The V end was cut by 3 bases, the J end by 8 bases, with 14 bases between. Written as DNA, the CDR3 is TGTGCCAGCAGTTTCTCTGTCAGGGCGGACATTCAGTACTTC. This sequence encodes CASSFSVRADIQYF.

This chain connects TRBV7-2 to TRBJ2-7, with TRBD2 matching over 12 bases. V dropped 4 bases and J dropped 3; count of bases not matched to a gene: 10. The CDR3 contains 17 residues. From germline, CDR1 is SGHTA and CDR2 FQGNSA. The CDR3 sequence is CASSSVGLAGWVYEQYF. The CDR3 coding sequence is TGTGCCAGCAGCTCTGTCGGACTAGCGGGGTGGGTCTACGAGCAGTACTTC.

This clone was detected once. The rearrangement links TRBV5-5 to TRBJ1-2; 8 bases are a match to TRBD1. This CDR3 has 17 amino acids. V dropped 0 bases and J dropped 2; count of bases not matched to a gene: 9. Germline CDR1 reads SGHKS; CDR2 reads YYEKEE (reference sequence). The CDR3 sequence: CASSLEDRVYPNYGYTF. As DNA, the CDR3 is TGTGCCAGCAGCTTGGAGGACAGGGTATATCCCAACTATGGCTACACCTTC.

Here the CDR3 DNA reads TGTGCCAGCAGCCCCGGGACACTCTCCTACGAGCAGTACTTC. Its protein is CASSPGTLSYEQYF. V gene TRBV7-9 combines with J gene TRBJ2-7; a possible D gene is TRBD1 (6 bases). From germline, CDR1 is SEHNR and CDR2 FQNEAQ (reference sequence). Trimming took 5 bases from V and 0 from J, leaving 11 bases between them. The CDR3 runs 14 residues.

This chain connects TRBV19 to TRBJ1-5; 12 bases match TRBD1. CDR3 size: 18 residues. V was pared by 5 bases and J by 4 bases, with 12 bases of the junction left unmatched. The germline V gene encodes CDR1 LNHDA and CDR2 SQIVND (reference sequence). CDR3 DNA: TGTGCCAGTAGTCCCCCCCCAGGGACAGGGGGCTGGAATCAGCCCCAGCATTTT. This translates into CASSPPPGTGGWNQPQHF.

This clone was picked up one time. The gene calls are TRBV7-2 and TRBJ2-3; the match to TRBD2 covers 11 bases. CDR3 length equals 15 residues. V dropped 5 bases and J dropped 11; count of bases not matched to a gene: 12. The germline CDR1 and CDR2 sequences are SGHTA and FQGNSA. CDR3 in amino acids: CASSAGETSGGRQYF. CDR3 sequence (DNA): TGTGCCAGCAGCGCAGGGGAAACTAGCGGGGGTCGGCAGTATTTT.

The chain links TRBV28 to TRBJ1-5; D remains unclear. Germline CDR1 and CDR2: MDHEN and SYDVKM. The CDR3 has 14 residues. V was cut by 3 bases and J by 3 bases, with 9 bases left in between. DNA of the CDR3: TGTGCCAGCAGTTTGGCCTTCGACAATCAGCCCCAGCATTTT. This sequence encodes CASSLAFDNQPQHF. Filled out from reference TRBV28 and TRBJ1-5, the complete variable domain reads DVKVTQSSRYLVKRTGEKVFLECVQDMDHENMFWYRQDPGLGLRLIYFSYDVKMKEKGDIPEGYSVSREKKERFSLILESASTNQTSMYLCASSLAFDNQPQHFGDGTRLSIL.

The rearrangement joins TRBV6-4 to TRBJ2-1, with 8 bases identical to TRBD2. The CDR3 consists of 15 residues. In germline, CDR1 is MRHNA, CDR2 SNTAGT. The V and J ends lost 6 bases and 2 bases, in that order; junction bases with no gene match: 6. As DNA, the CDR3 is TGTGCCAGCAGGGTCACTAGCGGCCCCTACAATGAGCAGTTCTTC. Protein: CASRVTSGPYNEQFF.

CDR3 sequence: CASSYGTGGFYGYTF. The CDR3 DNA reads as TGTGCCAGCAGCTATGGGACAGGGGGGTTCTATGGCTACACCTTC. The gene calls are TRBV7-9 and TRBJ1-2; 11 positions agree with TRBD1. Looked up from germline, CDR1 is SEHNR and CDR2 is FQNEAQ (reference sequence). The CDR3 has 15 residues. V lost 4 bases and J lost 4; bases outside the gene matches: 5. The full variable domain, rest sourced from reference TRBV7-9 and TRBJ1-2, is DTGVSQNPRHKITKRGQNVTFRCDPISEHNRLYWYRQTLGQGPEFLTYFQNEAQLEKSRLLSDRFSAERPKGSFSTLEIQRTEQGDSAMYLCASSYGTGGFYGYTFGSGTRLTVV.

This chain connects TRBV10-3 to TRBJ2-7, with 11 bases matching TRBD1. Looked up from germline, CDR1 is ENHRY and CDR2 is SYGVKD. Trimming at V came to 9 bases and at J to 5 bases, leaving 3 bases not matched to a gene. The CDR3 sequence is 12 residues long. CDR3 in amino acids: CAIRTGGNEQYF. In nucleotides, the CDR3 is TGTGCCATTCGGACAGGGGGCAACGAGCAGTACTTC.

The V and J genes are TRBV4-3 and TRBJ2-1, with 13 bases aligning to TRBD2. CDR1 is LGHNA and CDR2 is YSLEER in the germline V gene. CDR3 length equals 16 residues. With V trimmed by 4 bases and J by 9 bases, 9 bases remained unmatched. CDR3 in DNA: TGCGCCAGCAGCCTCCGAACTAGCGGGGGGGCGGGTGAGCAGTTCTTC. As protein: CASSLRTSGGAGEQFF.

The V gene is TRBV28, the J gene TRBJ2-7, with 8 bases matching TRBD1. Germline loops: CDR1 MDHEN, CDR2 SYDVKM. This CDR3 is built from 15 residues. The ends lost 5 bases at V and 2 bases at J; junction bases unmatched: 8. The CDR3, as DNA: TGTGCCAGCAGTCCCCGGACAGGGAGGCCCTACGAGCAGTACTTC. It is translated as CASSPRTGRPYEQYF. The full variable domain, with the rest looked up from reference TRBV28 and TRBJ2-7, is DVKVTQSSRYLVKRTGEKVFLECVQDMDHENMFWYRQDPGLGLRLIYFSYDVKMKEKGDIPEGYSVSREKKERFSLILESASTNQTSMYLCASSPRTGRPYEQYFGPGTRLTVT.